A selection of T cell receptor beta chains follows, all from one sample in a study of OX40 agonist ivuxolimab in advanced cancers. Only in-frame clones appear in the TCRdb table, and some are missing; sequencing was by immunoSEQ multiplex PCR. The data show some 110,000 clones, just under 95% seen once. The sample was CD4+ or CD8+ T cells sorted from blood, taken in a trial of the OX40 agonist ivuxolimab. These receptor sequences come from an adult with an advanced solid tumor such as melanoma, head and neck, liver or kidney cancer. Both conserved end residues are part of each CDR3. Rows may omit the clone size; those that give it use once, few, many or a size class.

clone_size v_call cdr3_aa
NA TRBV28 CASSLGQGGSRQPQHF
NA TRBV19 CASRTRRREGRETQYF
once TRBV6-1 CASRESGGKNEQYF
NA TRBV11-2 CASSFRQNTEAFF
NA TRBV28 CASSFVTGSNQPQHF
NA TRBV25-1 CASSASGRSTDTQYF
once TRBV6-5 CASSSGTGVYNEQFF
NA TRBV7-9 CASSLDRTFTF
NA TRBV2 CAAGKLNTGELFF
NA TRBV28 CASSSTGYQPQHF
NA TRBV19 CASQRREVRSSYNEQFF
NA TRBV7-2 CASMTGAALYGYTF
NA TRBV19 CASSIVGASGSPQQFF
NA TRBV28 CASSPRQATEAFF
NA TRBV4-2 CASSQERVATYEQYF
NA TRBV5-1 CASVMTGSHEQYF